Each of the 30 T cell receptor beta chains below was sequenced from the same sample in a study of human T cells and chemical hapten exposure. Time point given: patch test 1, 2 weeks after DPC sensitization. This sample's treatment: therapeutic diphenylcyclopropenone sensitization with weekly scalp DPC. From the RACE reads, TCRdb called clonotypes with MiXCR, one entry per CDR3 protein. The sample lists approximately 80,000 distinct CDR3 sequences, around 10% occurring once. This sample comprised whole blood, obtained in connection with sensitization to the hapten diphenylcyclopropenone (DPC). The origin of the receptors is a woman aged 45-59 years with alopecia areata. Some clones in this sample may be carry-over from other donors' samples.

This clonotype was observed a handful of times. The chain is built from TRBV6-1 and TRBJ2-7; D remains unclear. The CDR3 has 13 residues. Germline assignment: CDR1 MNHNS and CDR2 SASEGT. Trimming stripped 5 bases from V and 1 base from J, with 9 bases between. CDR3: CASSIERSYEQYF. The CDR3 DNA follows: TGTGCCAGCAGTATCGAGAGGTCCTACGAGCAGTACTTC.

This clonotype came up many times. This sequence joins TRBV10-2 and TRBJ1-5, with D possibly TRBD1 on 6 matching bases. CDR1 is WSHSY and CDR2 is SAAADI in the germline V gene. This CDR3 region has 15 residues. Between the trimmed V and J ends, which lost 5 bases and 0 bases, there was a span of 11 bases. The DNA for the CDR3 is TGCGCCAGCAGTCTTGACAGGTATAGCAATCAGCCCCAGCATTTT. Amino acid sequence: CASSLDRYSNQPQHF.

This clonotype was observed many times. The J gene is TRBJ2-3, the V gene TRBV12-3 or TRBV12-4, with D uncertain. CDR3 length equals 13 residues. With 4 bases removed from V and 2 bases from J, the gap between germline ends came to 7 bases. The CDR3 DNA reads as TGTGCCAGCAGTTATCTAAACACAGATACGCAGTATTTT. Amino acid sequence: CASSYLNTDTQYF.

The chain uses TRBV5-1 and TRBJ2-7; 7 bases map to TRBD1. After removal of 0 bases from V and 4 bases from J, the junction contained 7 bases not matched to a gene. The CDR3 spans 15 residues. Germline-derived CDR1 and CDR2 are SGHRS and YFSETQ. The CDR3 here is CASSLAGVRGYEQYF. The CDR3 DNA sequence: TGCGCCAGCAGCTTGGCCGGGGTCAGGGGGTACGAGCAGTACTTC.

In its sample, this clonotype was seen many times. The chain has TRBV30 and TRBJ2-1; 9 positions match TRBD1. Germline V lookup: CDR1 GTSNPN, CDR2 SVGIG (reference sequence). The CDR3 runs to 14 residues. The V and J ends lost 1 base and 7 bases, in that order; junction bases with no gene match: 5. The CDR3 DNA reads TGTGCCTGGAGTGCCGGGACAGGGAAGAATGAGCAGTTCTTC. It specifies CAWSAGTGKNEQFF.

V is TRBV29-1 and J is TRBJ1-1, with D uncertain. Germline assignment: CDR1 SQVTM and CDR2 ANQGSEA. The length of the CDR3 is 14 residues. V shed 4 bases and J shed 4 bases, with 16 bases lying between them. The CDR3: CSVVSSTVGTEAFF. The CDR3 DNA is TGCAGCGTTGTTTCCTCTACTGTAGGCACTGAAGCTTTCTTT.

This clonotype was seen ten or more times. The gene calls are TRBV6-5 and TRBJ1-1; tentative D call: TRBD1 (6 bases). V lost 7 bases and J lost 6, with 21 bases in between. Germline-derived CDR1 and CDR2 are MNHEY and SVGAGI. This CDR3 has 15 amino acids. The CDR3 spells CASTGVRGAVSEAFF. The DNA for the CDR3 is TGTGCCAGCACCGGAGTTAGGGGGGCTGTCTCTGAAGCTTTCTTT.

This clonotype was picked up many times. The chain is built from TRBV3-1 and TRBJ2-7; TRBD2 might be the D (5 bases). The CDR3 is 14 residues long. V lost 2 bases, J lost 5 bases, and 13 bases lay in between. CDR1 and CDR2 from the germline V gene are LGHDT and YNNKEL (reference sequence). Here the CDR3 DNA reads TGTGCCAGCAGCCAAATTGCTGGGGAGAACGAGCAGTACTTC. Protein sequence: CASSQIAGENEQYF.

The J gene is TRBJ1-6, the V gene TRBV5-4, with TRBD1 identical over 8 bases. Germline trimming cut 4 bases from V and 10 bases from J; bases unmatched to any gene: 13. Per the germline V gene, CDR1 is SGHNT and CDR2 is YYREEE (reference sequence). The CDR3 has 16 residues. The CDR3 loop reads CASSDSGQGAGSPLHF. CDR3 nucleotides: TGTGCCAGCAGCGACTCAGGACAGGGCGCAGGCTCACCCCTCCACTTT.

The sample holds many counts of this clonotype. The chain has TRBV18 and TRBJ2-5; D is undetermined. V was pared by 4 bases and J by 9 bases, with 15 bases between. The CDR3 is made up of 13 amino acids. Germline CDR1 is KGHSH and CDR2 is LQKENI. Here the CDR3 reads CASSQQDTTAQYF. In nucleotides, the CDR3 is TGTGCCAGCTCACAACAAGACACGACGGCCCAGTACTTC.

This clonotype was observed a few times. The chain is built from TRBV5-8 and TRBJ1-5; D not resolved. Trimming removed 1 base at V and 0 bases at J, with 17 bases between. This CDR3 has 18 residues. The V gene's germline CDR1 is SGHTS and CDR2 YDEGEE. CDR3 amino acids: CASSLQRVSVDSNQPQHF. The CDR3 nucleotides read TGTGCCAGCAGCTTGCAAAGGGTGTCGGTGGATAGCAATCAGCCCCAGCATTTT.

The sample holds many counts of this clonotype. The J gene is TRBJ1-2, the V gene TRBV6-5, with D possibly matching TRBD1 (6 bases). V lost 4 bases and J 0 bases, leaving 12 bases between the germline ends. This CDR3 comprises 15 residues. From germline, CDR1 is MNHEY and CDR2 SVGAGI. The CDR3 protein is CASSSTGYSNYGYTF. In nucleotides, the CDR3 is TGTGCCAGCAGTTCTACAGGGTATTCTAACTATGGCTACACCTTC.

V gene TRBV28 combines with J gene TRBJ2-4; the D is unclear. Trimming pared 1 base from V and 0 bases from J, leaving 10 bases between. Germline V lookup: CDR1 MDHEN, CDR2 SYDVKM. The CDR3 totals 16 residues. In DNA form, the CDR3 reads TGTGCCAGCAGTTTATCCCGAACCCTAGCCAAAAACATTCAGTACTTC. Translated: CASSLSRTLAKNIQYF.

The chain links TRBV10-1 to TRBJ2-7; D might be TRBD1 or TRBD2, each matching 5 bases. The V gene lost 4 bases and the J gene lost 2 bases, with 15 bases spanning the gap. This CDR3 spans 15 amino acids. Per germline, CDR1 WNHNN and CDR2 SYGVQD (reference sequence). CDR3 residues: CASSGSGTKAYEQYF. CDR3 nucleotide sequence: TGCGCCAGCAGTGGATCCGGGACGAAGGCCTACGAGCAGTACTTC.

The CDR3 region is CASSGSPYNEQFF. The CDR3 coding sequence is TGTGCCAGTAGCGGGAGCCCCTACAATGAGCAGTTCTTC. The chain uses TRBV19 and TRBJ2-1; perhaps TRBD2 as D (6 bases). This CDR3 comprises 13 residues. V gave up 6 bases and J gave up 2 bases, with 8 bases separating them. Germline assignment: CDR1 LNHDA and CDR2 SQIVND (reference sequence).

This clonotype has a count of ten or more. V and J are TRBV12-3 or TRBV12-4 and TRBJ2-1; weak D call: TRBD1 (6 bases). This CDR3 comprises 15 residues. V was shortened by 1 base and J by 3 bases, with 10 bases between the two germline ends. CDR3 bases: TGTGCCAGCAGTTTAGTACAGGGATTCTACAATGAGCAGTTCTTC. This sequence encodes CASSLVQGFYNEQFF.

The rearrangement links TRBV12-3 or TRBV12-4 to TRBJ2-7, with D perhaps TRBD2 (6 bases). V was shortened by 8 bases and J by 5 bases, with 13 bases between the two germline ends. This CDR3 comprises 12 residues. CDR3 residues: CASAEGRHEQYF. CDR3 coding DNA: TGTGCCAGCGCGGAGGGACGCCACGAGCAGTACTTC.

This clonotype showed up many times. V is TRBV7-9 and J is TRBJ1-5; D uncertain. V shed 3 bases and J shed 15 bases, with 15 bases lying between them. The CDR3 is 12 amino acids. Germline CDR1 reads SEHNR; CDR2 reads FQNEAQ (reference sequence). The CDR3 DNA reads TGTGCCAGCAGCTTCCCACGAGGGTCACCGCATTTT. This encodes CASSFPRGSPHF.

This clonotype was seen a handful of times. The rearrangement uses TRBV4-1 and TRBJ2-1; 11 nucleotides align to TRBD2. The V and J ends lost 11 bases and 5 bases, in that order; junction bases with no gene match: 14. The CDR3 is made up of 16 amino acids. From germline, CDR1 is MGHRA and CDR2 YSYEKL. CDR3 amino acids: CARYSGRADLDNEQFF. The CDR3, as DNA: TGCGCCCGATATAGCGGGAGGGCCGATTTGGACAATGAGCAGTTCTTC.

This clonotype occurred many times. This chain connects TRBV20-1 to TRBJ1-5; 8 bases are shared with TRBD1. The CDR3 sequence is 13 residues long. Looked up from germline, CDR1 is DFQATT and CDR2 is SNEGSKA (reference sequence). With V trimmed by 7 bases and J by 5 bases, 7 bases remained unmatched. Here the CDR3 reads CSELDRGDQPQHF. As DNA, the CDR3 is TGCAGTGAGCTAGACAGGGGTGATCAGCCCCAGCATTTT.

This clonotype was seen ten or more times. This chain connects TRBV18 to TRBJ2-7, with a possible D match to TRBD1 (6 bases). The CDR3 is 14 residues long. The germline CDR1 and CDR2 sequences are KGHSH and LQKENI. V lost 0 bases to trimming and J lost 1 base, with 7 bases between them. The CDR3 bases are TGTGCCAGCTCACCACCGGACAGTTCCTACGAGCAGTACTTC. Encoded protein: CASSPPDSSYEQYF.

In this sample, this clonotype turned up a few times. V and J are TRBV11-2 and TRBJ2-7; TRBD2 matches 8 bases. The germline CDR1 and CDR2 sequences are SGHAT and FQNNGV. The J segment lost 4 bases and the V segment lost 1 base, leaving 6 bases of the junction unmatched. The length of the CDR3 is 15 residues. DNA for the CDR3: TGTGCCAGCAGCTTAGCGTCCGGGGGGGCGTACGAGCAGTACTTC. This sequence encodes CASSLASGGAYEQYF.

This clonotype was seen more than once but under ten times. The rearrangement uses TRBV2 and TRBJ2-2; 9 nucleotides match TRBD2. The CDR3 runs to 17 residues. V shed 4 bases, J shed 2 bases, and the junction held 8 bases outside the gene matches. CDR1 and CDR2 (germline): SNHLY, FYNNEI. This CDR3 is CASSVAAGGFNTGELFF. CDR3 nucleotide sequence: TGTGCCAGCAGTGTGGCAGCGGGAGGTTTTAACACCGGGGAGCTGTTTTTT.

This clonotype was recorded a few times. The J gene is TRBJ2-1, the V gene TRBV12-3 or TRBV12-4, with D maybe TRBD1 (6 bases). Trimming removed 6 bases at V and 7 bases at J, with 19 bases between. The CDR3 spans 15 residues. CDR3 sequence: CASSSKAGVKNEQFF. The CDR3, as DNA: TGTGCCAGCAGCTCCAAGGCAGGGGTCAAGAATGAGCAGTTCTTC.

This clonotype turned up a few times. The chain couples TRBV20-1 to TRBJ2-1, with 13 bases that match TRBD2. Germline V gives CDR1 DFQATT, CDR2 SNEGSKA (reference sequence). After removal of 1 base from V and 7 bases from J, the junction contained 4 bases not matched to a gene. This CDR3 is 15 amino acids long. DNA of the CDR3: TGCAGTGCTAGAGTAGGGACTAGCGGGATGAATGAGCAGTTCTTC. Its translation is CSARVGTSGMNEQFF.

The V call is TRBV24-1, the J call TRBJ2-3; 7 bases align to TRBD1. J gave up 1 base and V 9 bases, and 9 bases lay outside the gene matches. Germline assignment: CDR1 KGHDR and CDR2 SFDVKD. The length of the CDR3 is 15 residues. The CDR3 sequence: CATQGGRTGTDTQYF. The CDR3 region has the DNA TGTGCCACCCAAGGGGGCCGGACAGGCACAGATACGCAGTATTTT.

This clonotype was detected ten times or more. The genes are TRBV7-8 and TRBJ1-1, with TRBD1 as a possible D gene (6 bases). The CDR3 spans 14 residues. Deletions cut 6 bases from V and 1 base from J, with 12 bases between. Germline CDR1 SGHVS, CDR2 FQNEAQ. The CDR3 nucleotides read TGTGCCAGCAGTATCCGGACAGAGAACACTGAAGCTTTCTTT. Translation: CASSIRTENTEAFF.

In this sample, this clonotype turned up many times. The genes are TRBV7-9 and TRBJ2-7; no clear D. The V gene lost 5 bases and the J gene lost 4 bases, with 21 bases spanning the gap. CDR3 length equals 16 residues. Germline V gene data show CDR1 as SEHNR and CDR2 as FQNEAQ (reference sequence). CDR3 DNA sequence: TGTGCCAGCAGCCCAGGAACCCGGGCCGGCAGGTACGAGCAGTACTTC. Translating it yields CASSPGTRAGRYEQYF.

In this sample, this clonotype turned up a few times. The chain has TRBV20-1 and TRBJ2-3, with 10 bases fitting TRBD2. The CDR3 totals 16 residues. Trimming took 4 bases from V and 5 from J; bases not matched to a gene: 12. Germline CDR1 reads DFQATT; CDR2 reads SNEGSKA (reference sequence). CDR3 protein: CSATWRSGRARDTQYF. CDR3 bases: TGCAGTGCTACTTGGCGAAGCGGGAGGGCCAGAGATACGCAGTATTTT.

This clonotype came up a few times. The chain uses TRBV11-1 and TRBJ1-2; 9 bases align to TRBD1. CDR3 length: 13 amino acids. Germline V CDR1 and CDR2: SGHAT, FQDESV (reference sequence). V shed 5 bases and J 4 bases; nucleotides not matched to a gene: 2. CDR3: CASSEGQGYGYTF. The CDR3, as DNA: TGTGCCAGCAGCGAGGGACAGGGCTATGGCTACACCTTC.